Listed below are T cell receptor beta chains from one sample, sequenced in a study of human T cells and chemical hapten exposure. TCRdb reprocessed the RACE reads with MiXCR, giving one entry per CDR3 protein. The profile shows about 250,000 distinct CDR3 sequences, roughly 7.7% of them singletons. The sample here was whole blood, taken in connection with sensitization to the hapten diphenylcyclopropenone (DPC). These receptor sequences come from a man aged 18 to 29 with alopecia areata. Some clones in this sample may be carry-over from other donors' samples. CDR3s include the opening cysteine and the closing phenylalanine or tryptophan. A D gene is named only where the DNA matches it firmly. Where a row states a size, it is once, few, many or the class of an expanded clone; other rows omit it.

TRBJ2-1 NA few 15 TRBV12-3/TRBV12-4 CASSRMASSYNEQFF TGTGCCAGCTCACGAATGGCGAGCTCCTACAATGAGCAGTTCTTC
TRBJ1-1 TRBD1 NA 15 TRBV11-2 CASSWRQGRNTEAFF TGTGCCAGCAGCTGGAGACAGGGGCGGAACACTGAAGCTTTCTTT
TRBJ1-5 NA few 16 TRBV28 CASGAYRYLSNQPQHF TGTGCCAGCGGCGCTTACAGGTACTTAAGCAATCAGCCCCAGCATTTT
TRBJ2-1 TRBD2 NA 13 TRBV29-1 CSAAGGLYNEQFF TGCAGCGCAGCGGGGGGGCTATACAATGAGCAGTTCTTC
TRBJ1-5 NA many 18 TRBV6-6 CASSYPSKGDYSNQPQHF TGTGCCAGCAGTTACCCCTCAAAGGGCGATTATAGCAATCAGCCCCAGCATTTT
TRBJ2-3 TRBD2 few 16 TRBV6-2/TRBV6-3 CASSYGTRESTDTQYF TGTGCCAGCAGTTATGGGACTAGGGAAAGCACAGATACGCAGTATTTT
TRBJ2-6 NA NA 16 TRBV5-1 CASSIAQGTGANVLTF TGCGCCAGCAGCATCGCACAGGGAACTGGGGCCAACGTCCTGACTTTC
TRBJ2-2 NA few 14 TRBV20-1 CSARDRVRSRELFF TGCAGTGCTAGAGATAGGGTTCGTTCGAGGGAGCTGTTTTTT
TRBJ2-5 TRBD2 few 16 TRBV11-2 CASSLVGGGVGETQYF TGTGCCAGCAGCTTAGTTGGCGGGGGGGTAGGAGAGACCCAGTACTTC
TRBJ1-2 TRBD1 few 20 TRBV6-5 CASSYSSLGQGVSKNYGYTF TGTGCCAGCAGTTACTCGAGTCTGGGGCAGGGGGTCAGTAAGAACTATGGCTACACCTTC
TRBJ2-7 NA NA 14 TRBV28 CASSFRGLLSEQYF TGTGCCAGCAGTTTTCGGGGGCTATTATCCGAGCAGTACTTC
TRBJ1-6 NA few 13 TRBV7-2 CASSQGRGSPLHF TGTGCCAGCAGCCAGGGGAGGGGATCACCCCTCCACTTT
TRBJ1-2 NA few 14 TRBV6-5 CASTPARGAYGYTF TGTGCCAGCACTCCGGCGCGGGGGGCATATGGCTACACCTTC
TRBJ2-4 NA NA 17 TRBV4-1 CASSPRYSQGAKNIQYF TGCGCCAGCAGCCCCAGATATTCCCAGGGGGCCAAAAACATTCAGTACTTC
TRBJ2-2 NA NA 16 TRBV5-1 CASSLEGGYFTGELFF TGCGCCAGCAGCTTGGAGGGCGGCTACTTCACCGGGGAGCTGTTTTTT
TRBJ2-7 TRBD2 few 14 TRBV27 CASSFRLAGNEQYF TGTGCCAGCAGTTTTAGACTAGCGGGCAACGAGCAGTACTTC
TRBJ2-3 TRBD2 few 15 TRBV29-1 CSLGLAGGPTDTQYF TGCAGCCTCGGACTAGCGGGGGGGCCAACAGATACGCAGTATTTT
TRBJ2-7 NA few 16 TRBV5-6 CASSLDPVASSYEQYF TGTGCCAGCAGCTTGGATCCGGTGGCGAGCTCCTACGAGCAGTACTTC
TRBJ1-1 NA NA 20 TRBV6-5 CASSTTDGPAHVWGNTEAFF TGTGCCAGCAGTACAACGGACGGTCCGGCTCACGTTTGGGGGAACACTGAAGCTTTCTTT
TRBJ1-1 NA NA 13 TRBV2 CASRDDRNTEAFF TGTGCCAGCAGAGACGACAGGAACACTGAAGCTTTCTTT
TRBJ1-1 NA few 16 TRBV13 CASSLWVPTTGTEAFF TGTGCCAGCAGCTTATGGGTCCCTACCACGGGCACTGAAGCTTTCTTT
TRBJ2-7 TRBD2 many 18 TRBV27 CASSITSGGYDLSYEQYF TGTGCCAGCAGTATCACTAGCGGGGGATACGATCTGTCCTACGAGCAGTACTTC
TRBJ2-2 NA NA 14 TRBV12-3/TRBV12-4 CASSLSSPSGELFF TGTGCCAGCAGTTTGTCGTCGCCCAGCGGGGAGCTGTTTTTT
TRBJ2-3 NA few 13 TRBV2 CASSERFWDTQYF TGTGCCAGCAGTGAGAGGTTTTGGGATACGCAGTATTTT
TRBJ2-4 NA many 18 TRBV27 CASSLWSGRGGAKNIQYF TGTGCCAGCAGTTTATGGTCGGGCAGGGGAGGGGCCAAAAACATTCAGTACTTC
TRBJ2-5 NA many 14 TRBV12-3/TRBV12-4 CASSLGRRQETQYF TGTGCCAGCAGTCTGGGACGTAGACAAGAGACCCAGTACTTC
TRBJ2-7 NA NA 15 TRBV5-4 CASSLAGRPSYEQYF TGTGCCAGCAGCTTGGCGGGACGCCCCTCCTACGAGCAGTACTTC
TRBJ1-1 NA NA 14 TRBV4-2 CASSPEQVNREAFF TGTGCCAGCAGCCCAGAGCAAGTAAATAGGGAAGCTTTCTTT
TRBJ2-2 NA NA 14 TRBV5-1 CASSRGADTGELFF TGCGCCAGCAGTAGGGGGGCCGACACCGGGGAGCTGTTTTTT
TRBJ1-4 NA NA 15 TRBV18 CASSRTGFTNEKLFF TGTGCCAGCTCACGAACAGGGTTCACTAATGAAAAACTGTTTTTT
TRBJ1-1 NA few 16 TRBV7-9 CASSLEALGEVTEAFF TGTGCCAGCAGCTTAGAGGCTCTTGGGGAGGTCACTGAAGCTTTCTTT
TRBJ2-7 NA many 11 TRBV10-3 CATSSGYEQYF TGTGCCACCTCCTCGGGGTACGAGCAGTACTTC
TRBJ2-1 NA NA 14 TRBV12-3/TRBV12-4 CASSPPPQTNEQFF TGTGCCAGCAGCCCCCCGCCCCAGACCAATGAGCAGTTCTTC
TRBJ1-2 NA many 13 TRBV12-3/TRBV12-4 CASSPRFDYGYTF TGTGCCAGCAGCCCACGGTTCGACTATGGCTACACCTTC
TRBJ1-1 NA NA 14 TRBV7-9 CAGSSVRMNTEAFF TGTGCCGGAAGCTCAGTCAGGATGAACACTGAAGCTTTCTTT
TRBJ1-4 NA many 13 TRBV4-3 CASSQGENEKLFF TGCGCCAGCAGCCAAGGTGAAAATGAAAAACTGTTTTTT
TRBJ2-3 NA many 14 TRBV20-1 CSARGWAVTDTQYF TGCAGTGCTCGAGGGTGGGCCGTCACAGATACGCAGTATTTT